Shown below are 3 T cell receptor beta chains from a single sample sequenced in a study of OX40 agonist ivuxolimab in advanced cancers. The method was immunoSEQ multiplex PCR; TCRdb's version includes in-frame clones alone and lacks a portion of them. The sample includes roughly 92,000 clones, around 80% of them seen just once. The sample consisted of CD4+ or CD8+ T cells sorted from blood, taken in a trial of the OX40 agonist ivuxolimab. Receptors were obtained from an adult with an advanced solid tumor such as melanoma, head and neck, liver or kidney cancer.

DNA for the CDR3: TGTGCCAGCAGCCAAGAGGGGCAGGGCAGTAGGGCTTTCTTT. It translates to CASSQEGQGSRAFF. This chain uses TRBV4-2 with TRBJ1-1, with a tentative D call TRBD1 (5 bases). The V end lost 0 bases, the J end lost 11 bases, and 16 bases lay between the germline ends. Germline V gene data show CDR1 as LGHNA and CDR2 as YNFKEQ. This CDR3 is built from 14 residues.

The table lists this clone with a count of one. The rearrangement joins TRBV10-3 to TRBJ2-7; D is possibly TRBD1 (6 bases). Germline V CDR1 and CDR2: ENHRY, SYGVKD. CDR3 length: 14 amino acids. Trimming left V 10 bases short and J 2 bases short, with 18 bases between. The CDR3 protein is CASRVGTRAYEQYF. Here the CDR3 DNA reads TGTGCCAGCAGGGTCGGGACAAGGGCCTACGAGCAGTACTTC.

The chain recombines TRBV27 with TRBJ1-1; D call uncertain. Germline lookup yields CDR1 MNHEY and CDR2 SMNVEV (reference sequence). V was clipped by 6 bases and J by 1 base, with 18 bases between them. This CDR3 has 16 amino acids. The CDR3 reads CASRTGQPRKNTEAFF. CDR3 nucleotides: TGTGCCAGCAGAACCGGGCAGCCAAGAAAGAACACTGAAGCTTTCTTT.